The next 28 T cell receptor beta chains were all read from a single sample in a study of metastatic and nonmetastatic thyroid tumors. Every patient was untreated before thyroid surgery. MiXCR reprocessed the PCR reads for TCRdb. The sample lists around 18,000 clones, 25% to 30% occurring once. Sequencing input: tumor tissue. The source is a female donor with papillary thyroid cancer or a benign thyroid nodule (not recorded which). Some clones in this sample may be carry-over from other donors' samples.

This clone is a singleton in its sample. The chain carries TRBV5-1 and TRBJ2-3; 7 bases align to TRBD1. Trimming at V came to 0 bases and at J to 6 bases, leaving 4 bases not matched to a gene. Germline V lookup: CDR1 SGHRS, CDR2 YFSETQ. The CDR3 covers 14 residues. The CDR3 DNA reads TGCGCCAGCAGCTTGGTCAGGGGGACCGATACGCAGTATTTT. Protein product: CASSLVRGTDTQYF.

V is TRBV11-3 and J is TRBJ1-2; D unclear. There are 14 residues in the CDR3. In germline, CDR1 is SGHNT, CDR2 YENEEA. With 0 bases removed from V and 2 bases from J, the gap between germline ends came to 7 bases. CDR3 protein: CASSLDSGNYGYTF. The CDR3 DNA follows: TGTGCCAGCAGCTTAGATTCAGGCAACTATGGCTACACCTTC.

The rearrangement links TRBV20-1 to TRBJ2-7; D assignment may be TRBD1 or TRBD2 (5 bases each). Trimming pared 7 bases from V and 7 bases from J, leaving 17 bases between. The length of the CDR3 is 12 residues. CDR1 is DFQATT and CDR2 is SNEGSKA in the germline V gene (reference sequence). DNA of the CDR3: TGCAGTGTTTATCCCGGGACCCCGGAGCAGTACGTC. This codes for CSVYPGTPEQYV.

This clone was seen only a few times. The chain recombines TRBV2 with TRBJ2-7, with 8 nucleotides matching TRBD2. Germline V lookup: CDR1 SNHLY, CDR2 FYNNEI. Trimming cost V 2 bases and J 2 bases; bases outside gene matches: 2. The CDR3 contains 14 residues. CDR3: CASSERGGPYEQYF. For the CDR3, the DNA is TGTGCCAGCAGTGAACGGGGGGGGCCCTACGAGCAGTACTTC.

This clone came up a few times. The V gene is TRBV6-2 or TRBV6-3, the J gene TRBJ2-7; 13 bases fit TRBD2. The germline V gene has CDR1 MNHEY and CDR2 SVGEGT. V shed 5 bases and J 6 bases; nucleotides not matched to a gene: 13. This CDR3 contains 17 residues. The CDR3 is CASSHRDGLAGDSEQYF. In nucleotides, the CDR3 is TGTGCCAGCAGTCACCGGGACGGACTAGCGGGAGATTCCGAGCAGTACTTC.

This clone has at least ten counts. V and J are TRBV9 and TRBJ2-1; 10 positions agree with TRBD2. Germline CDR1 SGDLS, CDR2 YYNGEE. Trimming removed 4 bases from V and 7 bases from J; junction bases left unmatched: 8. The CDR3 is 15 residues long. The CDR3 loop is CASSRGLAGDNEQFF. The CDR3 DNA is TGTGCCAGCAGCCGGGGGCTAGCGGGAGATAATGAGCAGTTCTTC.

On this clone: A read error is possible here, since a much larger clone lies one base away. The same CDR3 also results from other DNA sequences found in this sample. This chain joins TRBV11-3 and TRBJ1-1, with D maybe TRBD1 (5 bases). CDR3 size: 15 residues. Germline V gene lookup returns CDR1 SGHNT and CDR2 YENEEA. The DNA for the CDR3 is TGTGCCAGCAGCTCGGTTGGGGCAGTGAACACTGAAGCTTCCTTT. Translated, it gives CASSSVGAVNTEASF.

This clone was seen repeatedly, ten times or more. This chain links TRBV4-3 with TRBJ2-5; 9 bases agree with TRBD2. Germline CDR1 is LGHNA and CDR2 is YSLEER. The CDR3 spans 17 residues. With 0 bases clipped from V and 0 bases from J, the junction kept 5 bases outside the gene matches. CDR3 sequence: CASSQDRAGGNQETQYF. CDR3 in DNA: TGCGCCAGCAGCCAAGATAGGGCGGGAGGGAACCAAGAGACCCAGTACTTC.

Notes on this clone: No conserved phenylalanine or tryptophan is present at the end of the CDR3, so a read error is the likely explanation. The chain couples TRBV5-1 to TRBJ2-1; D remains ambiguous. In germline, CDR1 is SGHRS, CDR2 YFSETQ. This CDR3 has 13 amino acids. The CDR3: CANSPVRGGEQFS. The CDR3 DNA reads TGCGCCAACAGCCCGGTCCGAGGCGGTGAGCAGTTCTCC.

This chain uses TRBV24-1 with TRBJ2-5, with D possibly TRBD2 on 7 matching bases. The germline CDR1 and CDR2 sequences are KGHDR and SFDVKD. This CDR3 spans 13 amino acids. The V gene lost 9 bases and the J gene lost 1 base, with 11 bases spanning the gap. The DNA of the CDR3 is TGTGCCACCGGGGGGGCTTTCCAAGAGACCCAGTACTTC. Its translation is CATGGAFQETQYF.

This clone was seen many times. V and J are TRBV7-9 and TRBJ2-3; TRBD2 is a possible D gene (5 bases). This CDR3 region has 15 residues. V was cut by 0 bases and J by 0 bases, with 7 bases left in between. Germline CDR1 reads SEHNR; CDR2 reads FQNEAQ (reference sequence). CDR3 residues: CASSLAGGSTDTQYF. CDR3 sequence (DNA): TGTGCCAGCAGCTTAGCGGGCGGGAGCACAGATACGCAGTATTTT.

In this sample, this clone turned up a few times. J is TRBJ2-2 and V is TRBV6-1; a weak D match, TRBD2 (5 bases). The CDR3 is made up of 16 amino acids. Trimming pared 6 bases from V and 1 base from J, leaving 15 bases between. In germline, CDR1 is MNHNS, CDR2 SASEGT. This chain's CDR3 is CASRPPFGVNTGELFF. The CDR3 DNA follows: TGTGCCAGCAGACCCCCATTCGGGGTGAACACCGGGGAGCTGTTTTTT.

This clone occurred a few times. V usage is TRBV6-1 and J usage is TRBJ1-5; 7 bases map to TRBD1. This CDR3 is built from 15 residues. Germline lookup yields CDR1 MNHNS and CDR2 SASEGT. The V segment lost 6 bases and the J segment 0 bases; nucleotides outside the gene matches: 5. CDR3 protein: CASSLDRASNQPQHF. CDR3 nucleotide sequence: TGTGCCAGCAGCCTTGACAGGGCTAGCAATCAGCCCCAGCATTTT.

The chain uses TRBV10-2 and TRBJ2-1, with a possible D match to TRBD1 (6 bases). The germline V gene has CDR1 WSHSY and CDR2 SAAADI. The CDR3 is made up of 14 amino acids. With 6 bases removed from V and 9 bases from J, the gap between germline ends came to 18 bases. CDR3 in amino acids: CASSSNRQEAEQFF. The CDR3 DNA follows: TGCGCCAGCAGCTCGAACCGACAGGAGGCTGAGCAGTTCTTC.

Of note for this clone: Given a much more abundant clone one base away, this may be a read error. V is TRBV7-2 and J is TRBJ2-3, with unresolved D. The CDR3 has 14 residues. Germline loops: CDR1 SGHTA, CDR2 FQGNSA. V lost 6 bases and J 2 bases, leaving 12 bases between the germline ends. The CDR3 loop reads CASRPKWYTDTQYF. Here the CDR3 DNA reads TGTGCCAGCAGGCCTAAGTGGTACACAGATACGCAGTATTTT.

The CDR3 region has the DNA TGTGCCAGCAGCCCGAGACTAGCGGGTGTTCTGGACGAGCAGTACTTC. Its translation: CASSPRLAGVLDEQYF. The genes are TRBV11-3 and TRBJ2-7; TRBD2 matches at 10 bases. With 5 bases clipped from V and 5 bases from J, the junction kept 12 bases outside the gene matches. Looked up from germline, CDR1 is SGHNT and CDR2 is YENEEA. CDR3 length: 16 residues.

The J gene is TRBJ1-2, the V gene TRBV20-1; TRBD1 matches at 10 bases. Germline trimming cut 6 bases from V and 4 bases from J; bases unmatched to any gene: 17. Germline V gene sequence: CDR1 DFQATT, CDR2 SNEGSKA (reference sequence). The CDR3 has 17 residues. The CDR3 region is CSAPGGTGASIGYGYTF. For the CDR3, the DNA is TGCAGTGCCCCGGGTGGGACAGGGGCTTCCATCGGCTATGGCTACACCTTC.

The DNA for the CDR3 is TGTGCCAGCAGTAAGACTAGCGGGACCGCCTACGAGCAGTACTTC. This codes for CASSKTSGTAYEQYF. The V call is TRBV7-2, the J call TRBJ2-7; 11 bases map to TRBD2. CDR1 SGHTA and CDR2 FQGNSA come from the germline V gene. Trimming took 6 bases from V and 2 from J; bases not matched to a gene: 6. The CDR3 runs to 15 residues. The entire variable domain, with the rest obtained from reference TRBV7-2 and TRBJ2-7, is as follows: GAGVSQSPSNKVTEKGKDVELRCDPISGHTALYWYRQSLGQGLEFLIYFQGNSAPDKSGLPSDRFSAERTGGSVSTLTIQRTQQEDSAVYLCASSKTSGTAYEQYFGPGTRLTVT.

The CDR3 bases are TGTGCCACCAGTGATTTTCCAGCGGGAATCACAGATACGCAGTATTTT. It encodes CATSDFPAGITDTQYF. The J gene is TRBJ2-3, the V gene TRBV24-1, with 7 bases matching TRBD2. Germline values: CDR1 KGHDR, CDR2 SFDVKD. The CDR3 is 16 amino acids. J lost 2 bases, V lost 1 base, and 5 bases had no gene match.

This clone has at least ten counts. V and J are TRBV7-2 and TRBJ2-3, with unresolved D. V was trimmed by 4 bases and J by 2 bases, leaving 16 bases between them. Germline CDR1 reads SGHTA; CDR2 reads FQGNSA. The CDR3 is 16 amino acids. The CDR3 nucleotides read TGTGCCAGCAGCTCTTTCCCGGCCACACCCACAGATACGCAGTATTTT. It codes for CASSSFPATPTDTQYF.

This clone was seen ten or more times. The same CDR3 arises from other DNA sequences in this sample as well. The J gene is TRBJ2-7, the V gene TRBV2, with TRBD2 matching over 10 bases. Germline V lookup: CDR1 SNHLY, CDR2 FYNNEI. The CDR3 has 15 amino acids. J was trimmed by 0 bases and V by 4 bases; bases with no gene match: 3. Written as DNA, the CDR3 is TGTGCCAGCAGTGGAACTAGCGGGAACTCCTACGAGCAGTACTTC. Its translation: CASSGTSGNSYEQYF.

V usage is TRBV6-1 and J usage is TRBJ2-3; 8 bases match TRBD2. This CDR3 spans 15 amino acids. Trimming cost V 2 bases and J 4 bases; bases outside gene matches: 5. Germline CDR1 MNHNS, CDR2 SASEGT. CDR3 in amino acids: CASSESAGAADTQYF. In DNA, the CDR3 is TGTGCCAGCAGTGAATCAGCGGGAGCTGCAGATACGCAGTATTTT.

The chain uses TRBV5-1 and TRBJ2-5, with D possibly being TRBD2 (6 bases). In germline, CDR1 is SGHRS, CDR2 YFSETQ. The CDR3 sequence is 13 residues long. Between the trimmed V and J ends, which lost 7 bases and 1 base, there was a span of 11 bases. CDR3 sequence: CASRSGLQETQYF. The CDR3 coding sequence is TGCGCCAGCCGGAGCGGGCTCCAAGAGACCCAGTACTTC. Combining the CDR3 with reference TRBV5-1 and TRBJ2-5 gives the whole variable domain KAGVTQTPRYLIKTRGQQVTLSCSPISGHRSVSWYQQTPGQGLQFLFEYFSETQRNKGNFPGRFSGRQFSNSRSEMNVSTLELGDSALYLCASRSGLQETQYFGPGTRLLVL.

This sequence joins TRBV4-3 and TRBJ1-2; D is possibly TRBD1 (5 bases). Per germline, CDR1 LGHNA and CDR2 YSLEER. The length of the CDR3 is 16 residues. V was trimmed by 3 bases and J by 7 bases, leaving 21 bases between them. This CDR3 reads CASSQEGASGAGGYTF. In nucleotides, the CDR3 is TGCGCCAGCAGCCAGGAAGGGGCTAGTGGGGCAGGTGGCTACACCTTC.

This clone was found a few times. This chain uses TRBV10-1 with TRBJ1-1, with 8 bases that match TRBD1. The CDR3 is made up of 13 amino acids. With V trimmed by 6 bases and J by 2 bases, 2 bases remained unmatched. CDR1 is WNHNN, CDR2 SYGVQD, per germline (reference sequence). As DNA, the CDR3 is TGCGCCAGCAGCGGACAGGGTAACACTGAAGCTTTCTTT. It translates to CASSGQGNTEAFF.

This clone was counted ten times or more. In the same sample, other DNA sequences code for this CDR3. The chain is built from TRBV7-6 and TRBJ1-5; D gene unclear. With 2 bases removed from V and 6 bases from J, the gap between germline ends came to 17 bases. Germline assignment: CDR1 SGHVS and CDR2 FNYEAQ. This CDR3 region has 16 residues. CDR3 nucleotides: TGTGCCAGCAGCTTAAGGTGGGCAGGTGGTACTCAGCCCCAGCATTTT. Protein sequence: CASSLRWAGGTQPQHF.

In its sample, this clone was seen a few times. The CDR3 sequence is CSAQSGIQYF. CDR3 coding DNA: TGCAGTGCCCAGTCAGGCATTCAGTACTTC. V is TRBV20-1 and J is TRBJ2-4; D not certain. CDR3 length equals 10 residues. In germline, CDR1 is DFQATT, CDR2 SNEGSKA (reference sequence). Trimming stripped 6 bases from V and 9 bases from J, with 9 bases between.

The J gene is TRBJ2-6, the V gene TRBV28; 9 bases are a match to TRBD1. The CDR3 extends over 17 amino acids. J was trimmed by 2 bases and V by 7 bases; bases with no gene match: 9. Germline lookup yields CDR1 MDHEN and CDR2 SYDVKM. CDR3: CASKPGQGAAGANVLTF. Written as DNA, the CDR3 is TGTGCCAGCAAACCGGGACAGGGAGCTGCTGGGGCCAACGTCCTGACTTTC.